The entry below gives a single TCR beta chain sequence along with its context. Its antigen is as yet unknown. This record comes from a study of chemoradiotherapy in HPV16-positive cancers. Study-wide points: During treatment, candidate HPV-specific clones and E7-related motifs expanded in tumor.

The length of the CDR3 is 15 residues. Looked up from germline, CDR1 is KGHSH and CDR2 is LQKENI. V lost 3 bases to trimming and J lost 2 bases, with 14 bases between them. Repeated repertoire sampling spanned the course of chemoradiotherapy. Clones were read by immunoSEQ multiplex PCR, and TCRdb kept only the in-frame ones, dropping some. Of about 12,000 clones in the sample, roughly 70% were seen once. The clonotype comes from a human donor with HPV-associated anogenital cancer. This material was acquired from a patient who underwent chemoradiotherapy. The chain employs TRBV18 and TRBJ2-7; no firm D call. As DNA, the CDR3 is TGTGCCAGCTCACCTCGAGGTAGTTCCCCCTACGAGCAGTACTTC. Protein product: CASSPRGSSPYEQYF.